The 22 T cell receptor beta chains below were found in one sample sequenced in a study of T cells in Graves' hyperthyroidism and ophthalmopathy. RNA transcripts served as the template for amplifying TCR beta CDR3 regions. With the HTBI primer set, the TCR CDR3 went through a first round of RT-PCR. TCRdb called the multiplex PCR reads again in MiXCR, with one record for every CDR3 protein. This sample carries 750,000 to 900,000 distinct CDR3 sequences, roughly 40% of them seen once, and the ten largest clones take 8.9%. The sample comprised blood. The receptors come from a man aged 18 to 30 with Graves' hyperthyroidism.

This clonotype has at least ten counts. CDR3 residues: CASSLGRERGQPQHF. The CDR3 region has the DNA TGTGCCAGCAGCTTAGGCAGGGAAAGAGGGCAGCCCCAGCATTTT. This chain uses TRBV11-2 with TRBJ1-5; weak D call: TRBD1 (5 bases). Germline assignment: CDR1 SGHAT and CDR2 FQNNGV. V lost 1 base and J 7 bases, leaving 14 bases between the germline ends. The CDR3 loop spans 15 amino acids.

Turning to this clonotype: One end of the junction varies from germline; a read error may be responsible. The chain links TRBV10-3 to TRBJ1-1, with D perhaps matching TRBD1 (6 bases). The CDR3 consists of 15 residues. From germline, CDR1 is ENHRY and CDR2 SYGVKD. CDR3 nucleotide sequence: TGTGCCAGCAGTTACTCTGGACAGCGAAGGGCTGAAGCTTTCTTT. It encodes CASSYSGQRRAEAFF.

The chain couples TRBV20-1 to TRBJ1-1; TRBD1 agrees at 9 bases. The CDR3 has 12 residues. The ends lost 8 bases at V and 6 bases at J; junction bases unmatched: 7. Germline V lookup: CDR1 DFQATT, CDR2 SNEGSKA (reference sequence). In DNA form, the CDR3 reads TGCAGTAACCCGGGACAGGGACCTGAAGCTTTCTTT. Residues: CSNPGQGPEAFF.

The chain combines TRBV5-1 with TRBJ2-5, with D perhaps being TRBD1 or TRBD2 (5 bases each). Germline-derived CDR1 and CDR2 are SGHRS and YFSETQ. The CDR3 covers 15 residues. The V and J ends lost 0 bases and 5 bases respectively, with 14 bases between them. CDR3 bases: TGCGCCAGCAGCTTGGGGCCAGGGAGTATGGAGACCCAGTACTTC. This encodes CASSLGPGSMETQYF.

There are many counts of this clonotype. V is TRBV4-1 and J is TRBJ2-7; D gene uncertain. Germline CDR1 reads MGHRA; CDR2 reads YSYEKL. Trimming removed 1 base at V and 6 bases at J, with 10 bases between. The CDR3 runs 13 residues. CDR3 in amino acids: CASSQVVDSEQYF. CDR3 in DNA: TGCGCCAGCAGCCAAGTGGTAGACTCCGAGCAGTACTTC.

The chain recombines TRBV2 with TRBJ1-2, with 9 bases aligning to TRBD1. The V gene end was trimmed by 7 bases and the J gene end by 6 bases; junction bases not matched to a gene: 6. The CDR3 spans 13 residues. Germline loops: CDR1 SNHLY, CDR2 FYNNEI. CDR3 DNA sequence: TGTGCCAGCACCAAACAGGGGGCGGATGGCTACACCTTC. It encodes CASTKQGADGYTF. The full variable domain, rest sourced from reference TRBV2 and TRBJ1-2, is EPEVTQTPSHQVTQMGQEVILRCVPISNHLYFYWYRQILGQKVEFLVSFYNNEISEKSEIFDDQFSVERPDGSNFTLKIRSTKLEDSAMYFCASTKQGADGYTFGSGTRLTVV.

Comments on this clonotype: The junction shows a germline mismatch at one end, possibly a read error. The J gene is TRBJ1-5, the V gene TRBV10-3; D not certain. The CDR3 covers 14 residues. The germline gives CDR1 ENHRY, CDR2 SYGVKD. CDR3: CASRRSWSNQPRHF. CDR3 in DNA: TGTGCCAGCAGGAGATCGTGGAGCAATCAGCCCCGGCATTTT.

The rearrangement uses TRBV11-2 and TRBJ1-1; no reliable D call. The V and J ends lost 2 bases and 1 base respectively, with 8 bases between them. Germline V CDR1 and CDR2: SGHAT, FQNNGV. This CDR3 is built from 14 residues. CDR3 coding DNA: TGTGCCAGCAGCTTAAACTTGGGGAACACTGAAGCTTTCTTT. It codes for CASSLNLGNTEAFF.

This clonotype was recorded a few times. In nucleotides, the CDR3 is TGTGCCAGCAGCGGGGGCCCGGGCCGTGAAAAACTGTTTTTT. It translates to CASSGGPGREKLFF. The chain employs TRBV7-9 and TRBJ1-4; weak D call: TRBD1 (6 bases). Looked up from germline, CDR1 is SEHNR and CDR2 is FQNEAQ (reference sequence). With 5 bases removed from V and 7 bases from J, the gap between germline ends came to 14 bases. The CDR3 length is 14 residues.

The gene calls are TRBV7-9 and TRBJ2-5, with 10 nucleotides matching TRBD1. Losses at the gene ends were 6 bases for V and 9 bases for J; bases not matched to a gene: 7. The length of the CDR3 is 13 residues. CDR1 is SEHNR, CDR2 FQNEAQ, per germline (reference sequence). The CDR3 DNA reads as TGTGCCAGCAGACCTCTCGGGACAGGGGCCCAGTACTTC. Residues: CASRPLGTGAQYF.

This rearrangement joins TRBV20-1 to TRBJ1-1, with D uncertain. The CDR3 length is 12 residues. Per germline, CDR1 DFQATT and CDR2 SNEGSKA (reference sequence). The V and J ends lost 3 bases and 5 bases respectively, with 10 bases between them. Here the CDR3 DNA reads TGCAGTGCTAGCATGAGTTCGACTGAAGCTTTCTTT. Translated: CSASMSSTEAFF.

This rearrangement joins TRBV3-1 to TRBJ1-1; the D gene is possibly TRBD1 (5 bases). CDR1 is LGHDT, CDR2 YNNKEL, per germline (reference sequence). V was shortened by 1 base and J by 0 bases, with 9 bases between the two germline ends. CDR3 length: 15 amino acids. DNA for the CDR3: TGTGCCAGCAGCCAAGTCAGGGAGGTGAACACTGAAGCTTTCTTT. This translates into CASSQVREVNTEAFF.

The sample holds many counts of this clonotype. The chain couples TRBV9 to TRBJ1-2; D not resolved. V dropped 4 bases and J dropped 1 base, with 8 bases sitting between them. This CDR3 spans 13 amino acids. Germline loops: CDR1 SGDLS, CDR2 YYNGEE. CDR3 DNA sequence: TGTGCCAGCAGCACTCACAGTAACTATGGCTACACCTTC. Translating gives CASSTHSNYGYTF.

The J gene is TRBJ1-2, the V gene TRBV12-3 or TRBV12-4, with D hard to call. This CDR3 has 13 amino acids. V lost 7 bases to trimming and J lost 6 bases, with 15 bases between them. The CDR3 nucleotides are TGTGCCAGCACCCCCTCCACAGCGGATGGCTACACCTTC. It codes for CASTPSTADGYTF.

The sample holds many counts of this clonotype. The CDR3 region is CASSSGQTEAFF. The DNA of the CDR3 is TGTGCCAGCAGCTCGGGACAAACTGAAGCTTTCTTT. The gene calls are TRBV7-9 and TRBJ1-1, with D possibly TRBD1 on 6 matching bases. The CDR3 has 12 amino acids. V lost 4 bases and J 5 bases, leaving 8 bases between the germline ends. CDR1 is SEHNR, CDR2 FQNEAQ, per germline (reference sequence).

This clonotype occurred a few times. This chain connects TRBV9 to TRBJ1-6, with 7 bases fitting TRBD1. Germline CDR1 reads SGDLS; CDR2 reads YYNGEE. This CDR3 is built from 15 residues. With 6 bases clipped from V and 7 bases from J, the junction kept 10 bases outside the gene matches. The CDR3 sequence: CASTQDRDRNSPLHF. As DNA, the CDR3 is TGTGCCAGCACCCAAGACCGGGACAGAAATTCACCCCTCCACTTT.

The V gene is TRBV9, the J gene TRBJ2-5; D not resolved. Germline V gene sequence: CDR1 SGDLS, CDR2 YYNGEE. Trimming stripped 4 bases from V and 1 base from J, with 14 bases between. The CDR3 covers 15 residues. The CDR3 DNA sequence: TGTGCCAGCAGCCCCCCGGGCGCGTCCCAAGAGACCCAGTACTTC. Translation gives CASSPPGASQETQYF.

The chain recombines TRBV5-5 with TRBJ1-3; D is possibly TRBD1 (6 bases). Looked up from germline, CDR1 is SGHKS and CDR2 is YYEKEE (reference sequence). This CDR3 has 14 residues. The V and J ends lost 0 bases and 10 bases respectively, with 14 bases between them. The CDR3 loop reads CASSLGGHKGTIYF. The DNA for the CDR3 is TGTGCCAGCAGCTTGGGGGGACACAAAGGGACCATATATTTT.

The chain recombines TRBV9 with TRBJ1-1; D unresolved. Germline V gives CDR1 SGDLS, CDR2 YYNGEE. This CDR3 has 13 amino acids. Trimming stripped 2 bases from V and 8 bases from J, with 13 bases between. This CDR3 reads CASSVDLVGEAFF. In DNA form, the CDR3 reads TGTGCCAGCAGCGTTGATTTGGTCGGGGAAGCTTTCTTT.

The V and J genes are TRBV7-9 and TRBJ1-1; D gene uncertain. This CDR3 is built from 12 residues. The V gene lost 5 bases and the J gene lost 6 bases, with 10 bases spanning the gap. Germline V gene sequence: CDR1 SEHNR, CDR2 FQNEAQ (reference sequence). The DNA of the CDR3 is TGTGCCAGCAGCATTAGGAGTGCTGAAGCTTTCTTT. Its translation is CASSIRSAEAFF.

This clonotype was counted only a few times. This rearrangement joins TRBV7-2 to TRBJ1-4; D ambiguous. The CDR3 length is 15 residues. With 1 base removed from V and 0 bases from J, the gap between germline ends came to 6 bases. Germline CDR1 is SGHTA and CDR2 is FQGNSA. This CDR3 is CASSLGIATNEKLFF. The DNA of the CDR3 is TGTGCCAGCAGCTTAGGCATAGCAACTAATGAAAAACTGTTTTTT.

The gene calls are TRBV11-2 and TRBJ1-1, with a possible D match to TRBD1 (5 bases). V lost 9 bases and J lost 5, with 13 bases in between. The germline V gene has CDR1 SGHAT and CDR2 FQNNGV. The CDR3 has 12 amino acids. CDR3 coding DNA: TGTGCCAGTTGGGACCTAGGGACTGAAGCTTTCTTT. Translating gives CASWDLGTEAFF.